The 27 T cell receptor beta chains reported below all come from one sample, sequenced in a study of blood T cell repertoires in COVID-19. Sequencing was performed with immunoSEQ multiplex PCR; in TCRdb, only in-frame clones are kept and a portion is missing. The table includes over 350,000 clones, 88% detected once. The sample was PBMCs or T cells enriched from blood (not recorded which). The source of these receptors is a woman aged 25 to 45 with acute COVID-19.

The chain combines TRBV24-1 with TRBJ2-2; 8 nucleotides align to TRBD1. The CDR3 is 14 residues long. Germline values: CDR1 KGHDR, CDR2 SFDVKD. Unmatched junction bases numbered 4, after V lost 7 bases and J lost 4 bases. The DNA of the CDR3 is TGTGCCACCAGACGGACAGGGAGCACCGGGGAGCTGTTTTTT. Residues: CATRRTGSTGELFF.

J is TRBJ1-6 and V is TRBV7-9; D may be TRBD1 (5 bases). V lost 3 bases and J 7 bases, leaving 13 bases between the germline ends. The CDR3 runs to 15 residues. Germline V gene data show CDR1 as SEHNR and CDR2 as FQNEAQ (reference sequence). Here the CDR3 DNA reads TGTGCCAGCAGCTTGCGGGGGGGGAACAATTCACCCCTCCACTTT. Translated, it gives CASSLRGGNNSPLHF. Variable domain in full (rest from reference TRBV7-9 and TRBJ1-6): DTGVSQNPRHKITKRGQNVTFRCDPISEHNRLYWYRQTLGQGPEFLTYFQNEAQLEKSRLLSDRFSAERPKGSFSTLEIQRTEQGDSAMYLCASSLRGGNNSPLHFGNGTRLTVT.

The CDR3 DNA sequence: TGTGCCACCAGCAGCAGAGCCCCTGGGAGGGGGGGGTCCTACAATGAGCAGTTCTTC. Protein: CATSSRAPGRGGSYNEQFF. V gene TRBV15 combines with J gene TRBJ2-1; D might be TRBD2 (7 bases). V was shortened by 3 bases and J by 1 base, with 22 bases between the two germline ends. The CDR3 length is 19 residues. Per the germline V gene, CDR1 is LNHNV and CDR2 is YYDKDF (reference sequence). The entire variable domain, with the rest obtained from reference TRBV15 and TRBJ2-1, is as follows: DAMVIQNPRYQVTQFGKPVTLSCSQTLNHNVMYWYQQKSSQAPKLLFHYYDKDFNNEADTPDNFQSRRPNTSFCFLDIRSPGLGDTAMYLCATSSRAPGRGGSYNEQFFGPGTRLTVL.

The chain recombines TRBV9 with TRBJ2-2; 11 positions agree with TRBD2. This CDR3 region has 16 residues. In germline, CDR1 is SGDLS, CDR2 YYNGEE. Trimming cost V 5 bases and J 2 bases; bases outside gene matches: 5. The CDR3 loop is CASSRTSGGNTGELFF. Here the CDR3 DNA reads TGTGCCAGCAGTCGCACTAGCGGGGGTAACACCGGGGAGCTGTTTTTT.

The V gene is TRBV25-1, the J gene TRBJ1-2, with 11 bases fitting TRBD1. Germline CDR1 is MGHDK and CDR2 is SYGVNS. The CDR3 contains 14 residues. Trimming at V came to 5 bases and at J to 4 bases, leaving 3 bases not matched to a gene. The CDR3 coding sequence is TGTGCCAGCAGTAGGACAGGGGGCGTCTATGGCTACACCTTC. Residues: CASSRTGGVYGYTF.

J is TRBJ2-5 and V is TRBV5-1, with 9 bases identical to TRBD1. Looked up from germline, CDR1 is SGHRS and CDR2 is YFSETQ. V dropped 2 bases and J dropped 3; count of bases not matched to a gene: 2. The CDR3 runs 14 residues. For the CDR3, the DNA is TGCGCCAGCAGCTTCCGGACAGGGGAAGAGACCCAGTACTTC. It is translated as CASSFRTGEETQYF.

The J gene is TRBJ1-1, the V gene TRBV10-3; 9 bases match TRBD1. The J segment lost 3 bases and the V segment lost 9 bases, leaving 5 bases of the junction unmatched. The length of the CDR3 is 13 residues. Germline V gene lookup returns CDR1 ENHRY and CDR2 SYGVKD. The CDR3 bases are TGTGCCATGTCCCGGGACAGGGACACTGAAGCTTTCTTT. Translation gives CAMSRDRDTEAFF.

This chain connects TRBV4-1 to TRBJ2-2, with TRBD1 matching over 8 bases. The CDR3 is 17 amino acids. The V segment lost 0 bases and the J segment 3 bases; nucleotides outside the gene matches: 6. Germline V lookup: CDR1 MGHRA, CDR2 YSYEKL. Written as DNA, the CDR3 is TGCGCCAGCAGCCAAGAAAGAAGGACAGGGTACACCGGGGAGCTGTTTTTT. Translated, it gives CASSQERRTGYTGELFF.

This chain links TRBV18 with TRBJ2-7, with TRBD1 matching over 12 bases. J was trimmed by 3 bases and V by 5 bases; bases with no gene match: 2. The CDR3 length is 14 residues. Germline CDR1 KGHSH, CDR2 LQKENI. CDR3 sequence reads: CASSRDRGLYEQYF. CDR3 sequence (DNA): TGTGCCAGCTCAAGGGACAGGGGGCTCTACGAGCAGTACTTC.

The V call is TRBV2, the J call TRBJ2-2; 10 nucleotides match TRBD1. The CDR3 has 17 residues. Per the germline V gene, CDR1 is SNHLY and CDR2 is FYNNEI. The trim removed 7 bases at V and 6 bases at J, leaving 14 bases unmatched. The DNA of the CDR3 is TGTGCCAGCACCGGAAAGACAGGGGGCTTCGGCTCCGGGGAGCTGTTTTTT. It specifies CASTGKTGGFGSGELFF. The entire variable domain, with the rest obtained from reference TRBV2 and TRBJ2-2, is as follows: EPEVTQTPSHQVTQMGQEVILRCVPISNHLYFYWYRQILGQKVEFLVSFYNNEISEKSEIFDDQFSVERPDGSNFTLKIRSTKLEDSAMYFCASTGKTGGFGSGELFFGEGSRLTVL.

The chain recombines TRBV5-8 with TRBJ1-1; no clear D. The germline CDR1 and CDR2 sequences are SGHTS and YDEGEE. This CDR3 has 12 residues. The V end lost 3 bases, the J end lost 7 bases, and 10 bases lay between the germline ends. DNA of the CDR3: TGTGCCAGCAGCTACAGCTTCCTTGAAGCTTTCTTT. It specifies CASSYSFLEAFF.

V and J are TRBV27 and TRBJ1-2; weak D call: TRBD1 (5 bases). This CDR3 is 16 amino acids long. Germline V gives CDR1 MNHEY, CDR2 SMNVEV (reference sequence). The V end was cut by 4 bases, the J end by 6 bases, with 21 bases between. The CDR3 sequence is CASSSQPFQGEDGYTF. CDR3 in DNA: TGTGCCAGCAGTTCGCAGCCATTTCAAGGGGAGGATGGCTACACCTTC.

This chain connects TRBV5-5 to TRBJ2-1; tentatively, D is TRBD2 (6 bases). The CDR3 has 14 residues. Germline V lookup: CDR1 SGHKS, CDR2 YYEKEE (reference sequence). The V and J ends lost 3 bases and 9 bases respectively, with 16 bases between them. Here the CDR3 DNA reads TGTGCCAGCAGCTCGATTGGGACTTCAACTGAGCAGTTCTTC. Its translation: CASSSIGTSTEQFF.

The V gene is TRBV6-5, the J gene TRBJ1-2; D unclear. The CDR3 runs 14 residues. The germline gives CDR1 MNHEY, CDR2 SVGAGI. Trimming stripped 6 bases from V and 2 bases from J, with 13 bases between. CDR3 protein: CASSPAVTNYGYTF. The CDR3 region has the DNA TGTGCCAGCAGCCCCGCAGTTACGAACTATGGCTACACCTTC.

V and J are TRBV18 and TRBJ1-2; D unclear. The V gene lost 4 bases and the J gene lost 2 bases, with 8 bases spanning the gap. Germline-derived CDR1 and CDR2 are KGHSH and LQKENI. This CDR3 is 13 amino acids long. The chain's CDR3 is CASSLSQNYGYTF. The DNA for the CDR3 is TGTGCCAGCTCACTGTCACAGAACTATGGCTACACCTTC.

The genes are TRBV7-9 and TRBJ2-1; a possible D gene is TRBD1 (6 bases). Germline V gives CDR1 SEHNR, CDR2 FQNEAQ (reference sequence). Trimming left V 5 bases short and J 9 bases short, with 14 bases between. The CDR3 is 13 amino acids. CDR3 amino acids: CASSLRGLGEQFF. DNA for the CDR3: TGTGCCAGCAGCCTAAGGGGGTTGGGTGAGCAGTTCTTC.

The rearrangement joins TRBV7-8 to TRBJ1-1; D unresolved. There are 15 residues in the CDR3. Trimming removed 5 bases at V and 11 bases at J, with 24 bases between. The germline V gene has CDR1 SGHVS and CDR2 FQNEAQ. CDR3 nucleotides: TGTGCCAGCAGCCCTAGCTTCATCGGCGGGTTGAGGGCTTTCTTT. It is translated as CASSPSFIGGLRAFF.

The gene calls are TRBV10-3 and TRBJ2-7; no reliable D call. CDR3 length equals 12 residues. V was trimmed by 6 bases and J by 5 bases, leaving 11 bases between them. Germline V CDR1 and CDR2: ENHRY, SYGVKD. The CDR3 reads CAISIQGDEQYF. The CDR3 DNA reads as TGTGCCATCAGCATACAAGGAGACGAGCAGTACTTC.

The chain carries TRBV14 and TRBJ1-1, with a weak D call TRBD1 (5 bases). The V and J ends lost 1 base and 0 bases respectively, with 6 bases between them. In germline, CDR1 is SGHDN, CDR2 FVKESK. This CDR3 is built from 14 residues. As DNA, the CDR3 is TGTGCCAGCAGCCAAGGACAGATGAACACTGAAGCTTTCTTT. It translates to CASSQGQMNTEAFF.

In DNA, the CDR3 is TGTGCCAGCAGCCTCACAACGACAGGGGGAAACTATGGCTACACCTTC. This translates into CASSLTTTGGNYGYTF. This chain joins TRBV3-1 (or the pseudogene TRBV3-2) and TRBJ1-2; TRBD1 agrees at 9 bases. Germline V gives CDR1 LGHDT, CDR2 YNNKEL (reference sequence). After removal of 4 bases from V and 2 bases from J, the junction contained 8 bases not matched to a gene. The CDR3 loop spans 16 amino acids.

The chain links TRBV7-8 to TRBJ1-1; the match to TRBD1 covers 8 bases. J lost 0 bases, V lost 4 bases, and 4 bases had no gene match. The germline V gene has CDR1 SGHVS and CDR2 FQNEAQ. There are 15 residues in the CDR3. CDR3: CASSSRDRMNTEAFF. CDR3 DNA sequence: TGTGCCAGCAGCTCGAGGGACAGGATGAACACTGAAGCTTTCTTT.

The J gene is TRBJ1-2, the V gene TRBV3-1 (or the pseudogene TRBV3-2), with D maybe TRBD1 (5 bases). This CDR3 has 14 residues. The germline CDR1 and CDR2 sequences are LGHDT and YNNKEL (reference sequence). V was cut by 0 bases and J by 8 bases, with 13 bases left in between. CDR3 residues: CASSQDTREGGYTF. DNA for the CDR3: TGTGCCAGCAGCCAAGATACCAGGGAAGGGGGCTACACCTTC.

The chain has TRBV10-1 and TRBJ2-7; possibly TRBD1 for D (6 bases). The V and J ends lost 3 bases and 2 bases respectively, with 11 bases between them. The germline gives CDR1 WNHNN, CDR2 SYGVQD (reference sequence). The CDR3 has 14 amino acids. The CDR3 region is CASSETGNPYEQYF. CDR3 sequence (DNA): TGCGCCAGCAGTGAAACAGGGAATCCCTACGAGCAGTACTTC.

The chain couples TRBV5-1 to TRBJ1-2; possibly TRBD1 for D (5 bases). CDR3 length: 14 amino acids. V lost 1 base to trimming and J lost 4 bases, with 11 bases between them. The germline gives CDR1 SGHRS, CDR2 YFSETQ. CDR3 protein: CASSLTGEFYGYTF. In nucleotides, the CDR3 is TGCGCCAGCAGCTTGACAGGAGAGTTCTATGGCTACACCTTC. The whole variable domain, filled in from reference TRBV5-1 and TRBJ1-2, reads KAGVTQTPRYLIKTRGQQVTLSCSPISGHRSVSWYQQTPGQGLQFLFEYFSETQRNKGNFPGRFSGRQFSNSRSEMNVSTLELGDSALYLCASSLTGEFYGYTFGSGTRLTVV.

This chain uses TRBV10-3 with TRBJ1-5, with D hard to call. Deletions cut 2 bases from V and 9 bases from J, with 11 bases between. This CDR3 is 13 amino acids long. The germline V gene encodes CDR1 ENHRY and CDR2 SYGVKD. The CDR3 loop reads CAISEITSGPQHF. CDR3 sequence (DNA): TGTGCCATCAGTGAGATCACATCAGGGCCCCAGCATTTT.

The chain combines TRBV4-1 with TRBJ1-5, with 9 nucleotides matching TRBD1. J was trimmed by 7 bases and V by 4 bases; bases with no gene match: 5. Germline V gene sequence: CDR1 MGHRA, CDR2 YSYEKL. CDR3 length equals 14 residues. The CDR3 here is CASSPTGGKQPQHF. For the CDR3, the DNA is TGCGCCAGCAGCCCGACAGGGGGGAAACAGCCCCAGCATTTT.

This chain uses TRBV7-9 with TRBJ2-7; no reliable D call. The V and J ends lost 8 bases and 5 bases respectively, with 19 bases between them. Germline V gene lookup returns CDR1 SEHNR and CDR2 FQNEAQ (reference sequence). The CDR3 covers 14 residues. Here the CDR3 reads CASLESNSPHEQYF. CDR3 bases: TGTGCCAGCTTAGAGTCCAATAGCCCTCACGAGCAGTACTTC.